A selection of T cell receptor beta chains follows, all from one sample in a study of shared T cell receptors in the human thymus. Generated by immunoSEQ multiplex PCR, the TCRdb table keeps only in-frame clones and is missing some. The table shows 540,000 or so clones, with 75% to 80% occurring only once. This sample also appeared in a second study, on human thymus T cells.

Sequenced: thymocytes. Receptors were obtained from a boy in the first two years of life with a congenital heart defect. Each CDR3 is given with its conserved first and last residue. A D gene is named only where the DNA matches it firmly. Clone size, where shown, is once, few, many, or a class for clones that have expanded.

CASSQDRPASIYEQFF,TGTGCCAGCAGCCAAGATCGTCCGGCTAGTATCTATGAGCAGTTCTTC,TRBV14,TRBJ2-1,.,few
CASNETGAIGDTEAFF,TGTGCTAGCAACGAGACAGGAGCGATTGGGGACACTGAAGCTTTCTTT,TRBV12-5,TRBJ1-1,.,.
CASSPGTPYEQYF,TGCGCCAGCAGCCCAGGTACCCCCTACGAGCAGTACTTC,TRBV4-3,TRBJ2-7,.,.
CAWRRHTGELFF,TGTGCCTGGAGGCGCCACACCGGGGAGCTGTTTTTT,TRBV30,TRBJ2-2,.,.
CASSFEGEGPDTQYF,TGTGCCAGCAGTTTCGAGGGCGAAGGGCCAGATACGCAGTATTTT,TRBV28,TRBJ2-3,.,.
CASSFSEGQGGGEQYF,TGTGCCAGCAGTTTCAGCGAGGGACAGGGGGGCGGCGAGCAGTACTTC,TRBV28,TRBJ2-7,TRBD1,.
CASSAGTGMGLGYGYTF,TGTGCCAGCAGTGCCGGGACAGGGATGGGCCTAGGCTATGGCTACACCTTC,TRBV2,TRBJ1-2,TRBD1,few
CASSQEAGSGYTF,TGCGCCAGCAGCCAAGAGGCGGGCTCTGGCTACACCTTC,TRBV4-1,TRBJ1-2,.,.
CASSLQGSGSGANVLTF,TGTGCCAGCAGCCTACAGGGGTCCGGCTCTGGGGCCAACGTCCTGACTTTC,TRBV5-6,TRBJ2-6,TRBD1,.
CASSLSGSSYEQYF,TGTGCCAGCAGCTTAAGCGGGAGCTCCTACGAGCAGTACTTC,TRBV11-2,TRBJ2-7,TRBD2,.
CAISESKQPYEQYF,TGTGCCATCAGTGAGTCGAAACAGCCCTACGAGCAGTACTTC,TRBV10-3,TRBJ2-7,.,.
CASSWLSGVFSNQPQHF,TGTGCCAGCAGCTGGCTGTCGGGGGTCTTTAGCAATCAGCCCCAGCATTTT,TRBV13,TRBJ1-5,.,.
CASSPLLTGGYQETQYF,TGTGCCAGCAGTCCGTTACTGACAGGGGGCTACCAAGAGACCCAGTACTTC,TRBV28,TRBJ2-5,TRBD1,.
CSASWGRGAFF,TGCAGTGCTAGTTGGGGGCGCGGAGCTTTCTTT,TRBV20-1,TRBJ1-1,.,.
CASSSFPGPTSYEQYF,TGTGCCAGCAGCTCCTTCCCGGGACCGACTAGCTACGAGCAGTACTTC,TRBV7-8,TRBJ2-7,.,.
CASSPLRGIEFF,TGTGCCAGCAGCCCCCTTAGGGGGATCGAGTTCTTC,TRBV7-9,TRBJ2-1,.,.
CATSRDGLSPQGRETQYF,TGTGCCACCAGCAGAGATGGTCTTTCCCCACAGGGTCGAGAGACCCAGTACTTC,TRBV15,TRBJ2-5,.,.
CASSYYTSGRLETQYF,TGTGCCAGCAGTTACTATACTAGCGGGAGATTAGAGACCCAGTACTTC,TRBV6-5,TRBJ2-5,TRBD2,.
CASSLPRTGDPNYGYTF,TGTGCCAGCAGTTTACCCCGGACAGGTGACCCTAACTATGGCTACACCTTC,TRBV28,TRBJ1-2,TRBD1,.
CASSLGPANTGELFF,TGTGCCAGCAGCTTGGGGCCCGCGAACACCGGGGAGCTGTTTTTT,TRBV11-3,TRBJ2-2,.,.
CASSQDEVQGRIAGELFF,TGCGCCAGCAGCCAAGATGAAGTCCAGGGGAGAATCGCCGGGGAGCTGTTTTTT,TRBV4-1,TRBJ2-2,.,.
CASSQVGDRASGNTIYF,TGCGCCAGCAGCCAAGTGGGGGACAGGGCCTCTGGAAACACCATATATTTT,TRBV4-3,TRBJ1-3,TRBD1,.
CASSLGPPPVAGGPEEQYF,TGCGCCAGCAGCTTGGGCCCTCCCCCCGTAGCGGGAGGGCCGGAAGAGCAGTACTTC,TRBV5-1,TRBJ2-7,TRBD2,few
CASSLTSGSQETQYF,TGTGCCAGCAGTTTAACTAGCGGGAGTCAGGAGACCCAGTACTTC,TRBV28,TRBJ2-5,TRBD2,.
CASSPRGPRGELFF,TGTGCCAGCAGTCCGCGGGGACCGAGGGGGGAGCTGTTTTTT,TRBV28,TRBJ2-2,.,.
CASSSRGYTDTQYF,TGTGCCAGCAGTTCTCGCGGCTACACAGATACGCAGTATTTT,TRBV28,TRBJ2-3,.,.
CASSQIRGSSSYEQYF,TGTGCCAGCAGTCAAATCAGGGGCTCCAGCTCCTACGAGCAGTACTTC,TRBV28,TRBJ2-7,.,.
CASSFVSLGSPMNTEAFF,TGTGCCAGCAGTTTTGTATCGCTAGGGAGTCCTATGAACACTGAAGCTTTCTTT,TRBV2,TRBJ1-1,.,.
CASSLATGISYEQYF,TGTGCCAGCAGCTTGGCAACAGGGATCTCCTACGAGCAGTACTTC,TRBV11-2,TRBJ2-7,.,.
CASSPDRGYEQYF,TGTGCCAGCAGCCCTGACAGGGGTTACGAGCAGTACTTC,TRBV7-2,TRBJ2-7,TRBD1,.
CSVEQGSYEQYF,TGCAGCGTTGAACAGGGATCCTACGAGCAGTACTTC,TRBV29-1,TRBJ2-7,.,.
CASSLRAGSYNEQFF,TGCGCCAGCAGCCTGCGGGCCGGCTCCTACAATGAGCAGTTCTTC,TRBV4-3,TRBJ2-1,.,once
CASSLGKLALGETQYF,TGTGCCAGCAGCTTAGGGAAGCTAGCTTTAGGGGAGACCCAGTACTTC,TRBV7-9,TRBJ2-5,.,.
CASSSDSYNEQFF,TGTGCCAGCAGCTCCGACAGCTACAATGAGCAGTTCTTC,TRBV7-8,TRBJ2-1,.,once
CASSFLDRAREQYF,TGTGCCAGCAGCTTCCTCGACAGGGCCCGCGAGCAGTACTTC,TRBV28,TRBJ2-7,TRBD1,few
CASGLTSGQPYEQYF,TGTGCTAGTGGTTTGACTAGCGGGCAGCCCTACGAGCAGTACTTC,TRBV12-5,TRBJ2-7,TRBD2,.
CASSTGLAGTSYNEQFF,TGTGCCAGTAGTACGGGACTAGCGGGTACATCCTACAATGAGCAGTTCTTC,TRBV19,TRBJ2-1,TRBD2,.
CASSGRLADNEQFF,TGTGCCAGCAGTGGGAGACTAGCGGACAATGAGCAGTTCTTC,TRBV2,TRBJ2-1,TRBD2,.
CASSQGTPVGAFF,TGTGCCAGCAGCCAAGGAACGCCCGTCGGAGCTTTCTTT,TRBV14,TRBJ1-1,.,.
CASSHGSLTGQSQETQYF,TGTGCCAGCAGCCACGGGTCGCTGACAGGCCAAAGCCAAGAGACCCAGTACTTC,TRBV7-8,TRBJ2-5,.,.
CASSPRPRDRGPVNTGELFF,TGTGCCAGCAGCCCTAGACCCCGGGACAGGGGCCCTGTTAACACCGGGGAGCTGTTTTTT,TRBV5-4,TRBJ2-2,TRBD1,.
CASSSGIRGAGANVLTF,TGTGCCAGCAGTTCAGGCATCAGGGGAGCTGGGGCCAACGTCCTGACTTTC,TRBV27,TRBJ2-6,.,.
CASSVGLVGLAGEQYF,TGTGCCAGCAGCGTAGGGTTAGTGGGACTAGCGGGCGAGCAGTACTTC,TRBV9,TRBJ2-7,TRBD2,.
CASSLTGTYGAEQYF,TGTGCCAGCAGTTTGACCGGGACTTACGGTGCTGAGCAGTACTTC,TRBV28,TRBJ2-7,.,.
CASSLVLAGPPYEQYF,TGTGCCAGCAGCTTGGTACTAGCGGGACCCCCATACGAGCAGTACTTC,TRBV5-4,TRBJ2-7,TRBD2,.
CAISEGAYPDYGYTF,TGTGCCATCAGTGAGGGGGCCTACCCAGACTATGGCTACACCTTC,TRBV10-3,TRBJ1-2,.,.
CASMSPGNTIYF,TGTGCCAGCATGAGTCCTGGAAACACCATATATTTT,TRBV6-1,TRBJ1-3,.,.
CASSETGFRNQPQHF,TGTGCCAGCAGCGAGACAGGGTTTCGCAATCAGCCCCAGCATTTT,TRBV6-5,TRBJ1-5,TRBD1,once
CASSEGGTAEAYEQYF,TGTGCCAGCAGCGAGGGCGGGACAGCGGAAGCCTACGAGCAGTACTTC,TRBV11-3,TRBJ2-7,.,once
CAWKSGRAYEQYF,TGTGCCTGGAAGTCGGGGAGGGCCTACGAGCAGTACTTC,TRBV30,TRBJ2-7,TRBD2,.
CARVPGEQFF,TGTGCCAGGGTACCAGGAGAGCAGTTCTTC,TRBV21-1,TRBJ2-1,.,.
CSVGDQGLYEQFF,TGCAGCGTTGGTGATCAGGGGTTATATGAGCAGTTCTTC,TRBV29-1,TRBJ2-1,.,few
CAWQMQRPPGHSYNEQFF,TGTGCCTGGCAGATGCAACGCCCACCGGGACACTCTTACAATGAGCAGTTCTTC,TRBV30,TRBJ2-1,.,.
CATSRGGEQYF,TGTGCCACCAGCAGGGGGGGGGAGCAGTACTTC,TRBV15,TRBJ2-7,TRBD2,.
CASSRRQRPYEQYF,TGTGCCAGCAGCCGCCGCCAGAGGCCCTACGAGCAGTACTTC,TRBV5-6,TRBJ2-7,.,few
CASSSLGRTDTQYF,TGTGCCAGCAGTTCCCTGGGGAGGACAGATACGCAGTATTTT,TRBV28,TRBJ2-3,.,.
CASSPRGLTHNEQFF,TGTGCCAGCAGCCCCAGGGGTCTGACGCACAATGAGCAGTTCTTC,TRBV11-3,TRBJ2-1,.,.
CASSQERVGRGQPQHF,TGTGCCAGCAGCCAAGAGAGGGTGGGCAGGGGACAGCCCCAGCATTTT,TRBV4-2,TRBJ1-5,.,few
CASSCGTDPYEQYF,TGTGCCAGCAGTTGCGGGACAGATCCTTACGAGCAGTACTTC,TRBV28,TRBJ2-7,.,once